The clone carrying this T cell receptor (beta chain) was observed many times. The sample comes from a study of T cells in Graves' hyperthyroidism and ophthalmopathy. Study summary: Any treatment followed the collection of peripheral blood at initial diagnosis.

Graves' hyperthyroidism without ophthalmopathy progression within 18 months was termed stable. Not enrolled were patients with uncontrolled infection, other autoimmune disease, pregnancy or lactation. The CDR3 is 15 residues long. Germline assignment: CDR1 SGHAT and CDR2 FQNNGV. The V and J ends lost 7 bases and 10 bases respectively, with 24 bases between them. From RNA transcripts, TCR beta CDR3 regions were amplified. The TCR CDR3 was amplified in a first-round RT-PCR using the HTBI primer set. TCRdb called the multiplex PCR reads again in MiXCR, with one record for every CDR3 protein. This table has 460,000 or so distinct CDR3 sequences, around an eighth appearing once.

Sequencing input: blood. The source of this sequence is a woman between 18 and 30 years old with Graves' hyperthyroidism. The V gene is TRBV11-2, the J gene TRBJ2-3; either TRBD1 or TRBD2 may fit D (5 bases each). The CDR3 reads CASIGNLKSRGPQYF. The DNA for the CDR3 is TGTGCCAGCATCGGAAACTTAAAATCACGGGGCCCGCAGTATTTT.